This T cell receptor beta chain was captured in a study of blood T cell repertoires in COVID-19. Study context: COVID-19 samples, acute and convalescent, were from the United States, Italy and Spain. Nucleic acid was either cDNA or gDNA, and it came from T cells, B-cell-depleted T cells, or PBMCs.

The authors' processing: For nucleated cells, counts were estimated from reference gene primer amplification. The assay was immunoSEQ multiplex PCR, and TCRdb's table has in-frame clones only and misses some. That table gives V, J and clone size, and the DNA gave D and trimming. Seen here are 240,000 or so clones, 88% observed once, and the top ten hold 0.99%. CDR3 length equals 14 residues. Trimming took 0 bases from V and 1 from J, leaving 6 bases between them. From germline, CDR1 is MRHNA and CDR2 SNTAGT. Sequencing input: peripheral blood. The clonotype originates from a woman between 35 and 50 years old who had recovered from COVID-19. This rearrangement joins TRBV6-4 to TRBJ1-1; D remains unclear. CDR3 sequence reads: CASSDSGGNTEAFF. CDR3 in DNA: TGTGCCAGCAGTGACTCCGGAGGGAACACTGAAGCTTTCTTT.